The 31 T cell receptor beta chains reported below all come from one sample, sequenced in a study of cytomegalovirus exposure and HLA in healthy donors. The PCR contained 60 Vbeta and 13 Jbeta primers. Method: immunoSEQ multiplex PCR; TCRdb's copy keeps in-frame clones and lacks some. The data contain 150,000 to 180,000 clones, less than 80% of them seen just once; the ten biggest clones take up around 2.3%. Sequencing was done on a sample of PBMCs. Receptors originate from a man aged 25 to 40 in good health and CMV-seronegative.

The genes are TRBV19 and TRBJ2-3; 9 nucleotides line up with TRBD2. Trimming cost V 6 bases and J 2 bases; bases outside gene matches: 6. Germline values: CDR1 LNHDA, CDR2 SQIVND (reference sequence). The CDR3 loop spans 15 amino acids. CDR3 bases: TGTGCCAGTAGAGTAGCGGGGGACATCACAGATACGCAGTATTTT. The encoded protein is CASRVAGDITDTQYF.

The chain couples TRBV10-3 to TRBJ2-1; a weak D match, TRBD1 (6 bases). Trimming pared 6 bases from V and 5 bases from J, leaving 11 bases between. Germline CDR1 ENHRY, CDR2 SYGVKD. This CDR3 spans 13 amino acids. DNA for the CDR3: TGTGCCATCAGGGGACAAGAGAACAATGAGCAGTTCTTC. Translating gives CAIRGQENNEQFF.

On this clone itself: The junction departs from germline at one end; a sequencing error may be responsible. The V call is TRBV10-3, the J call TRBJ2-1; TRBD1 matches 9 bases. CDR3 length: 16 amino acids. The V gene's germline CDR1 is ENHRY and CDR2 SYGVKD. CDR3 residues: CVISDPPGQGNNEQFF. DNA of the CDR3: TGTGTCATCAGTGATCCACCGGGACAGGGAAACAATGAGCAGTTCTTC.

The chain recombines TRBV7-9 with TRBJ2-7; TRBD1 matches at 9 bases. The germline gives CDR1 SEHNR, CDR2 FQNEAQ (reference sequence). The CDR3 runs 14 residues. Trimming cost V 4 bases and J 1 base; bases outside gene matches: 2. CDR3 sequence: CASSSGTGSYEQYF. The CDR3 DNA follows: TGTGCCAGCAGCTCCGGGACAGGGTCCTACGAGCAGTACTTC.

V gene TRBV11-2 combines with J gene TRBJ2-1; 11 bases agree with TRBD1. CDR1 SGHAT and CDR2 FQNNGV come from the germline V gene. Trimming cost V 2 bases and J 3 bases; bases outside gene matches: 3. The CDR3 runs to 16 residues. CDR3 DNA: TGTGCCAGCAGCTTATTTGGGACAGGGGGCTACAATGAGCAGTTCTTC. Translated, it gives CASSLFGTGGYNEQFF.

The J gene is TRBJ2-7, the V gene TRBV5-6, with TRBD1 matching 8 bases. The CDR3 totals 15 residues. Trimming took 0 bases from V and 2 from J; bases not matched to a gene: 4. Germline assignment: CDR1 SGHDT and CDR2 YYEEEE. The CDR3 reads CASSLAQGVTYEQYF. For the CDR3, the DNA is TGTGCCAGCAGCTTGGCACAGGGGGTGACCTACGAGCAGTACTTC.

The gene calls are TRBV28 and TRBJ2-5, with D uncertain. Trimming removed 10 bases at V and 4 bases at J, with 22 bases between. Germline V gene data show CDR1 as MDHEN and CDR2 as SYDVKM. The CDR3 is made up of 15 amino acids. This CDR3 reads CAIDHGPWPGETQYF. In nucleotides, the CDR3 is TGTGCCATCGACCATGGTCCTTGGCCGGGAGAGACCCAGTACTTC.

This rearrangement joins TRBV30 to TRBJ1-2; the match to TRBD1 covers 7 bases. J gave up 7 bases and V 2 bases, and 16 bases lay outside the gene matches. The germline CDR1 and CDR2 sequences are GTSNPN and SVGIG (reference sequence). This CDR3 contains 16 residues. In DNA form, the CDR3 reads TGTGCCTGGAGTCACAGGGGTTTGCGAGCCTCCTCTGGCTACACCTTC. Translating it yields CAWSHRGLRASSGYTF.

This chain joins TRBV5-1 and TRBJ1-1; D unclear. Trimming took off 2 bases at V and 1 base at J, with 6 bases between the two ends. This CDR3 has 13 residues. Germline-derived CDR1 and CDR2 are SGHRS and YFSETQ. CDR3 in DNA: TGCGCCAGCAGCTTTCCGGGGAACACTGAAGCTTTCTTT. It yields the protein CASSFPGNTEAFF.

The rearrangement links TRBV5-1 to TRBJ1-1; D call uncertain. The CDR3 has 14 amino acids. Germline V gene sequence: CDR1 SGHRS, CDR2 YFSETQ. Deletions cut 0 bases from V and 3 bases from J, with 9 bases between. The CDR3 DNA follows: TGCGCCAGCAGCTTGGACGACTCGCACACTGAAGCTTTCTTT. Translating gives CASSLDDSHTEAFF.

The J gene is TRBJ1-1, the V gene TRBV27; no clear D. Trimming pared 3 bases from V and 1 base from J, leaving 6 bases between. CDR1 and CDR2 (germline): MNHEY, SMNVEV (reference sequence). The length of the CDR3 is 13 residues. CDR3 protein: CASSFGQNTEAFF. For the CDR3, the DNA is TGTGCCAGCAGTTTTGGCCAGAACACTGAAGCTTTCTTT.

The J gene is TRBJ1-1, the V gene TRBV5-8, with a tentative D call TRBD1 (6 bases). The germline CDR1 and CDR2 sequences are SGHTS and YDEGEE. The CDR3 totals 14 residues. Between the trimmed V and J ends, which lost 1 base and 0 bases, there was a span of 7 bases. The CDR3 coding sequence is TGTGCCAGCAGCTTGCACAGGGTGAACACTGAAGCTTTCTTT. This translates into CASSLHRVNTEAFF.

The rearrangement links TRBV15 to TRBJ2-7; D is possibly TRBD1 (6 bases). Deletions cut 4 bases from V and 5 bases from J, with 12 bases between. Germline V lookup: CDR1 LNHNV, CDR2 YYDKDF (reference sequence). CDR3 length: 13 residues. CDR3 residues: CATSKRGGDEQYF. CDR3 in DNA: TGTGCCACCAGCAAAAGAGGGGGAGACGAGCAGTACTTC.

The genes are TRBV19 and TRBJ1-1; D not resolved. Trimming stripped 1 base from V and 5 bases from J, with 11 bases between. Germline V lookup: CDR1 LNHDA, CDR2 SQIVND (reference sequence). The CDR3 is 14 residues long. The CDR3 reads CASSIVAGRTEAFF. In nucleotides, the CDR3 is TGTGCCAGTAGTATAGTTGCAGGTAGGACTGAAGCTTTCTTT.

V and J are TRBV10-3 and TRBJ1-3; no reliable D call. The CDR3 contains 13 residues. Trimming cost V 7 bases and J 0 bases, with 7 bases left between them. Germline V gives CDR1 ENHRY, CDR2 SYGVKD. The CDR3 DNA is TGTGCCATCAAGCAGGACTCTGGAAACACCATATATTTT. Its protein is CAIKQDSGNTIYF.

This clone was observed a few times. V is TRBV5-4 and J is TRBJ2-5; the D gene is possibly TRBD2 (6 bases). Germline V gene sequence: CDR1 SGHNT, CDR2 YYREEE (reference sequence). Trimming shortened V by 4 bases and J by 3 bases, and 13 bases separated the two germline ends. The CDR3 length is 14 residues. CDR3 protein: CASSPRLVEETQYF. CDR3 coding DNA: TGTGCCAGCAGCCCCCGACTAGTGGAAGAGACCCAGTACTTC. The full variable domain, rest sourced from reference TRBV5-4 and TRBJ2-5, is ETGVTQSPTHLIKTRGQQVTLRCSSQSGHNTVSWYQQALGQGPQFIFQYYREEENGRGNFPPRFSGLQFPNYSSELNVNALELDDSALYLCASSPRLVEETQYFGPGTRLLVL.

A single count supports this clone. V usage is TRBV30 and J usage is TRBJ2-3, with D tentatively TRBD2 (7 bases). The V end lost 3 bases, the J end lost 1 base, and 14 bases lay between the germline ends. Per the germline V gene, CDR1 is GTSNPN and CDR2 is SVGIG (reference sequence). This CDR3 spans 15 amino acids. CDR3 sequence reads: CAWSLGAGGTDTQYF. The DNA for the CDR3 is TGTGCCTGGAGCCTGGGGGCGGGGGGCACAGATACGCAGTATTTT.

The chain carries TRBV4-2 and TRBJ1-5, with D maybe TRBD1 (6 bases). The V and J ends lost 0 bases and 7 bases respectively, with 16 bases between them. The CDR3 extends over 16 amino acids. In germline, CDR1 is LGHNA, CDR2 YNFKEQ. The CDR3 is CASSQDWSAGEQPQHF. CDR3 sequence (DNA): TGTGCCAGCAGCCAAGATTGGTCGGCAGGGGAACAGCCCCAGCATTTT.

This chain links TRBV5-4 with TRBJ2-1; D may be TRBD2 (6 bases). The CDR3 sequence is 16 residues long. V shed 2 bases and J shed 4 bases, with 16 bases lying between them. Looked up from germline, CDR1 is SGHNT and CDR2 is YYREEE (reference sequence). The CDR3 loop reads CASSFGGTELYNEQFF. The CDR3 DNA sequence: TGTGCCAGCAGCTTTGGCGGGACTGAGCTTTACAATGAGCAGTTCTTC.

This rearrangement joins TRBV7-9 to TRBJ1-2; D is uncertain. Per germline, CDR1 SEHNR and CDR2 FQNEAQ (reference sequence). Trimming left V 2 bases short and J 3 bases short, with 4 bases between. The CDR3 extends over 12 amino acids. CDR3 loop: CASSLTDYGYTF. In nucleotides, the CDR3 is TGTGCCAGCAGCTTAACGGACTATGGCTACACCTTC.

The gene calls are TRBV7-9 and TRBJ1-2; 9 bases fit TRBD1. The germline CDR1 and CDR2 sequences are SEHNR and FQNEAQ (reference sequence). The CDR3 extends over 15 amino acids. The junction had 7 bases not matched to a gene; V was cut back by 5 bases and J by 3 bases. The CDR3 loop is CASSPRTGADYGYTF. DNA for the CDR3: TGTGCCAGCAGCCCCCGGACAGGGGCCGACTATGGCTACACCTTC.

V gene TRBV2 combines with J gene TRBJ1-1; 12 positions match TRBD1. Germline loops: CDR1 SNHLY, CDR2 FYNNEI. This CDR3 is 15 amino acids long. V shed 1 base and J 7 bases; nucleotides not matched to a gene: 4. The CDR3 sequence is CASSEGGQGAGEAFF. DNA of the CDR3: TGTGCCAGCAGTGAAGGGGGACAGGGGGCTGGTGAAGCTTTCTTT.

The rearrangement links TRBV5-4 to TRBJ2-1; the match to TRBD1 covers 7 bases. V dropped 4 bases and J dropped 3; count of bases not matched to a gene: 10. The CDR3 is made up of 16 amino acids. CDR1 is SGHNT, CDR2 YYREEE, per germline (reference sequence). CDR3 bases: TGTGCCAGCAGCGAGGGGACAGACAGTTTCTACAATGAGCAGTTCTTC. Its translation is CASSEGTDSFYNEQFF.

The genes are TRBV2 and TRBJ2-5; 7 bases are shared with TRBD2. Looked up from germline, CDR1 is SNHLY and CDR2 is FYNNEI. V trimming: 6 bases; J trimming: 5 bases; junction bases outside the gene matches: 9. This CDR3 comprises 14 residues. CDR3 nucleotides: TGTGCCAGCAGGGGTGGACTAGTCCAGGAGACCCAGTACTTC. It specifies CASRGGLVQETQYF.

The V call is TRBV28, the J call TRBJ2-2, with D maybe TRBD2 (6 bases). V was pared by 7 bases and J by 4 bases, with 13 bases between. Germline V gene data show CDR1 as MDHEN and CDR2 as SYDVKM. This CDR3 is built from 14 residues. The CDR3 sequence is CASTTGGSTGELFF. The CDR3, as DNA: TGTGCCAGCACCACCGGAGGGAGCACCGGGGAGCTGTTTTTT.

The chain combines TRBV5-1 with TRBJ2-5; maybe TRBD2 (5 bases). In germline, CDR1 is SGHRS, CDR2 YFSETQ. Between the trimmed V and J ends, which lost 1 base and 2 bases, there was a span of 6 bases. The CDR3 totals 13 residues. The CDR3 sequence is CASSLREQETQYF. The CDR3 DNA is TGCGCCAGCAGCTTGAGGGAGCAAGAGACCCAGTACTTC.

This clone was seen a few times. The V gene is TRBV4-3, the J gene TRBJ2-7, with D possibly matching TRBD2 (5 bases). V lost 0 bases to trimming and J lost 0 bases, with 6 bases between them. CDR3 size: 14 residues. Germline assignment: CDR1 LGHNA and CDR2 YSLEER. The CDR3 DNA reads TGCGCCAGCAGCCAAGAAGGGAGCTCCTACGAGCAGTACTTC. Translation: CASSQEGSSYEQYF.

The V and J genes are TRBV5-4 and TRBJ1-2, with D uncertain. CDR3 size: 15 residues. Germline V gives CDR1 SGHNT, CDR2 YYREEE (reference sequence). V gave up 4 bases and J gave up 2 bases, with 15 bases separating them. As DNA, the CDR3 is TGTGCCAGCAGCAGAGGAAGAGGAGACAACTATGGCTACACCTTC. Protein sequence: CASSRGRGDNYGYTF.

This clone has a handful of counts. The chain links TRBV4-1 to TRBJ1-1; no firm D call. The germline V and J ends were trimmed by 0 bases and 3 bases, with 11 bases remaining between them. The CDR3 has 15 residues. The germline V gene encodes CDR1 MGHRA and CDR2 YSYEKL. CDR3: CASSQELGRDTEAFF. The DNA of the CDR3 is TGCGCCAGCAGCCAAGAATTAGGGAGGGACACTGAAGCTTTCTTT.

The rearrangement joins TRBV28 to TRBJ2-7; 7 nucleotides agree with TRBD1. Germline CDR1 reads MDHEN; CDR2 reads SYDVKM. The CDR3 length is 14 residues. The V and J ends lost 2 bases and 3 bases, in that order; junction bases with no gene match: 4. The CDR3 loop reads CASSLGQDGYEQYF. CDR3 in DNA: TGTGCCAGCAGTTTAGGACAGGATGGCTACGAGCAGTACTTC.

This clone showed up just a few times. V and J are TRBV28 and TRBJ2-3; D might be TRBD1 (6 bases). The germline CDR1 and CDR2 sequences are MDHEN and SYDVKM. Trimming cost V 7 bases and J 2 bases, with 16 bases left between them. The CDR3 sequence is 15 residues long. CDR3 residues: CASKPPGHHTDTQYF. CDR3 DNA sequence: TGTGCCAGCAAACCTCCGGGACACCACACAGATACGCAGTATTTT.